This T cell receptor (beta chain) was sequenced for a study of control samples from healthy donors and cancer patients. The table came from immunoSEQ multiplex PCR; TCRdb's copy has only in-frame clones and leaves some out. This table holds approximately 90,000 clones, 70% to 90% found once. CDR3 size: 18 residues. Trimming took 6 bases from V and 4 from J; bases not matched to a gene: 17. Looked up from germline, CDR1 is LNHDA and CDR2 is SQIVND (reference sequence). The chain has TRBV19 and TRBJ1-5; 8 bases match TRBD1. Sequencing was performed on blood. This clonotype originated in a man younger than 40 in good health. DNA of the CDR3: TGTGCCAGTAGACGCGGGGGACAGGCCTTGGTCGATAATCAGCCCCAGCATTTT. The encoded protein is CASRRGGQALVDNQPQHF. Using reference TRBV19 and TRBJ1-5 for the parts outside the CDR3, the full variable domain is DGGITQSPKYLFRKEGQNVTLSCEQNLNHDAMYWYRQDPGQGLRLIYYSQIVNDFQKGDIAEGYSVSREKKESFPLTVTSAQKNPTAFYLCASRRGGQALVDNQPQHFGDGTRLSIL.